This T cell receptor (beta chain) was identified during a study of cytomegalovirus exposure and HLA in healthy donors. Germline lookup yields CDR1 MGHDK and CDR2 SYGVNS. The CDR3 loop spans 18 amino acids. V gave up 3 bases and J gave up 4 bases; unmatched junction bases: 13. The PCR made use of 60 Vbeta and 13 Jbeta primers. Here immunoSEQ multiplex PCR was the method, and the copy in TCRdb shows in-frame clones only, minus some. The sample shows around 65,000 clones, 80% of them seen only once. About this clone: Its antigen is still unknown.

Findings of the study overall: Later analysis identified several of the most significant clusters that appeared linked to common viral pathogens.

Sequencing used PBMCs. This rearrangement joins TRBV25-1 to TRBJ2-3, with 10 bases fitting TRBD2. The source is a woman in her twenties or thirties in good health and CMV-seronegative. This CDR3 is CASSDPTPLAGVADTQYF. The CDR3 DNA reads TGTGCCAGCAGTGACCCAACCCCCCTAGCGGGAGTGGCAGATACGCAGTATTTT.